This is a list of T cell receptor beta chains from one sample in a study of T cells in Graves' hyperthyroidism and ophthalmopathy. A single record per CDR3 protein comes from TCRdb applying MiXCR to the multiplex PCR reads. The sample yields 300,000 to 450,000 distinct CDR3 sequences, about a sixth seen once. The sample taken for sequencing was blood. The receptors originated from a woman under 40 with Graves' hyperthyroidism that later progressed to Graves' ophthalmopathy. Each CDR3 is given with its conserved first and last residue. D genes are given only for firm matches. Size is omitted from some rows. Given values are once, few, many or a class for expanded clones.

TRBD1	TRBV5-1	TRBJ2-1	.	TGCGCCAGCAGCACCGGACAGGTCCCCATGGTGCAGTTCTTC	CASSTGQVPMVQFF
.	TRBV6-1	TRBJ1-2	.	TGTGCCAGCAGAGCTAACTATGGCTACACCTTC	CASRANYGYTF
.	TRBV20-1	TRBJ1-5	.	TGCAGTGCTAGGTCTTTGCAGGAGGCGTCCTTAAATCAGCCCCAGCATTTT	CSARSLQEASLNQPQHF
TRBD1	TRBV7-9	TRBJ2-1	few	TGTGCCAGCAGCCACTTGGACAGGGACAATGAGCAGTTCTTC	CASSHLDRDNEQFF
.	TRBV24-1	TRBJ2-2	many	TGTGCCACCAGTGACCCGCTGGACGCGAACACCGGGGAGCTGTTTTTT	CATSDPLDANTGELFF
.	TRBV20-1	TRBJ2-3	few	TGCAGTGCCCCACACCCAGGGGGCACAGATACGCAGTATTTT	CSAPHPGGTDTQYF
.	TRBV6-1	TRBJ2-7	.	TGTGCCAGCACCCTAGTAGGGGTGGCCTACGAGCAGTACTTC	CASTLVGVAYEQYF
.	TRBV5-1	TRBJ1-1	.	TGCGCCAGCAGCTTGGTGGGCCCGTCGAACACTGAAGCTTTCTTT	CASSLVGPSNTEAFF
.	TRBV2	TRBJ2-1	many	TGTGCCAGCACCAGCTCCTACAATGAGCAGTTCTTC	CASTSSYNEQFF
TRBD2	TRBV13	TRBJ2-7	few	TGTGCCAGCAGCTTTACTAGCGGGAGGGATCGCTACGAGCAGTACTTC	CASSFTSGRDRYEQYF
TRBD2	TRBV5-1	TRBJ2-7	many	TGCGCCAGCAGCTTGGATGGGACTAGCGGTTACGAGCAGTACTTC	CASSLDGTSGYEQYF
TRBD2	TRBV20-1	TRBJ2-1	many	TGCAGTGCAGCGGGAGGAAACTACAATGAGCAGTTCTTC	CSAAGGNYNEQFF
.	TRBV20-1	TRBJ2-7	many	TGCAGTGCTAGCAACAGGGCTAGCGGAACCTACGAGCAGTACTTC	CSASNRASGTYEQYF
.	TRBV4-3	TRBJ1-6	.	TGCGCCAGCAGCCAAGAAGCCGGGGGGAATTCACCCCTCCACTTT	CASSQEAGGNSPLHF
.	TRBV7-9	TRBJ2-2	many	TGTGCCAGCAGCAGGGGCCTCGGGACCGGGGAGCTGTTTTTT	CASSRGLGTGELFF